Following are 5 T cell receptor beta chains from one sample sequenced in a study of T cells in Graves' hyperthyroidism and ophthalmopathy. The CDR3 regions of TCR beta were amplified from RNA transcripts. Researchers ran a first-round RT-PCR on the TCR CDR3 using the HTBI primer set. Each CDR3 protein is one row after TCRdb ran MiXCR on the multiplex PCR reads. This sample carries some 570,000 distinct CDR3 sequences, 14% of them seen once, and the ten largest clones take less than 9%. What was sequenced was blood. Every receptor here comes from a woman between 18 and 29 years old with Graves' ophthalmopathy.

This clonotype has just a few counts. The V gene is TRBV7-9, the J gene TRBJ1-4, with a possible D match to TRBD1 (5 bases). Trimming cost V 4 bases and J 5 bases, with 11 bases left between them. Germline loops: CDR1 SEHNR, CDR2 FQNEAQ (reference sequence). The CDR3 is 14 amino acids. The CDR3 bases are TGTGCCAGCAGCTCCCAGGGAGGGAATGAAAAACTGTTTTTT. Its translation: CASSSQGGNEKLFF.

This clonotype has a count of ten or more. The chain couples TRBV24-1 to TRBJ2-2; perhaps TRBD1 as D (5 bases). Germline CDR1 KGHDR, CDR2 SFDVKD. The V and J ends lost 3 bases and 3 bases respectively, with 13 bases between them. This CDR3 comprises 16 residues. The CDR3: CATSDEGALDTGELFF. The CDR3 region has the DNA TGTGCCACCAGTGATGAAGGGGCTCTTGACACCGGGGAGCTGTTTTTT.

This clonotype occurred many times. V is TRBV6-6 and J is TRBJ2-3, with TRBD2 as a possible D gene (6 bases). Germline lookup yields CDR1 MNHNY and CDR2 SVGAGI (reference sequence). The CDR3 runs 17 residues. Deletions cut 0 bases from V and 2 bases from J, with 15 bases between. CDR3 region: CASSYSGTPKPTDTQYF. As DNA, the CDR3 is TGTGCCAGCAGTTACTCCGGGACTCCCAAACCCACAGATACGCAGTATTTT.

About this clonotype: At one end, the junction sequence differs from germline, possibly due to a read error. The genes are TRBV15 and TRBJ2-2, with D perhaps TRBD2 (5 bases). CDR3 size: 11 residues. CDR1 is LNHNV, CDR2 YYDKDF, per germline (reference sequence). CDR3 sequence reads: CAISGTGELFF. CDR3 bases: TGTGCCATCAGCGGTACCGGGGAGCTGTTTTTT. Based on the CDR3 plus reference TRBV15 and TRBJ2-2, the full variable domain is DAMVIQNPRYQVTQFGKPVTLSCSQTLNHNVMYWYQQKSSQAPKLLFHYYDKDFNNEADTPDNFQSRRPNTSFCFLDIRSPGLGDTAMYLCAISGTGELFFGEGSRLTVL.

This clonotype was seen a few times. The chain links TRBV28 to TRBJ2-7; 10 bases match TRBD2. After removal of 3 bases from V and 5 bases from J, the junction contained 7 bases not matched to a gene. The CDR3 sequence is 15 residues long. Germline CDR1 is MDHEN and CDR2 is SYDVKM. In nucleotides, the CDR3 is TGTGCCAGCAGTTTGTCGGCTAGCGGGAGAAACGAGCAGTACTTC. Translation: CASSLSASGRNEQYF.